Listed below are T cell receptor beta chains from one sample, sequenced in a study of blood T cell repertoires in COVID-19. Measured with immunoSEQ multiplex PCR; TCRdb has only the in-frame clones, and not every one. The table includes 96,000 or so clones, 90% detected once. The sequenced sample was peripheral blood. These receptors came from a man between 60 and 75 years old with acute or convalescent COVID-19. The CDR3 runs from the conserved cysteine through the conserved F or W. D genes are given only for firm matches. Expanded clones get a size class; other rows say once, few or many, or leave the size out.

J gene: TRBJ2-7
D gene: NA
V gene: TRBV19
clone size: few
CDR3 DNA: TGTGCCAGTAGTATAGGGGGGGAGTACGAGCAGTACTTC
CDR3 protein: CASSIGGEYEQYF

J gene: TRBJ2-7
D gene: NA
V gene: TRBV18
clone size: NA
CDR3 DNA: TGTGCCAGCTCACTCACAGGGTCCTCCTACGAGCAGTACTTC
CDR3 protein: CASSLTGSSYEQYF

J gene: TRBJ2-3
D gene: TRBD2
V gene: TRBV24-1
clone size: once
CDR3 DNA: TGTGCCACCAGTGACCACGCTAGCGGGACGGACACAGATACGCAGTATTTT
CDR3 protein: CATSDHASGTDTDTQYF

J gene: TRBJ1-6
D gene: NA
V gene: TRBV10-3
clone size: NA
CDR3 DNA: TGTGCCATCAGTGGAGACGGAGGAAGTTCACCCCTCCACTTT
CDR3 protein: CAISGDGGSSPLHF

J gene: TRBJ2-7
D gene: TRBD2
V gene: TRBV4-1
clone size: NA
CDR3 DNA: TGCGCCAGCAGCCCGACTAGCGGGAGTAAGTACGAGCAGTACTTC
CDR3 protein: CASSPTSGSKYEQYF

J gene: TRBJ2-5
D gene: NA
V gene: TRBV6-2/TRBV6-3
clone size: NA
CDR3 DNA: TGTGCCAGCAGTTATTGGCAGGCGCAAGAGACCCAGTACTTC
CDR3 protein: CASSYWQAQETQYF

J gene: TRBJ2-5
D gene: NA
V gene: TRBV7-9
clone size: NA
CDR3 DNA: TGTGCCAGCAGCCTACAGGGTTGGGAGACCCAGTACTTC
CDR3 protein: CASSLQGWETQYF

J gene: TRBJ1-6
D gene: NA
V gene: TRBV6-5
clone size: once
CDR3 DNA: TGTGCCAGCAGTTCCTTGACGGGAGCGAATTCACCCCTCCACTTT
CDR3 protein: CASSSLTGANSPLHF

J gene: TRBJ2-3
D gene: TRBD2
V gene: TRBV7-6
clone size: NA
CDR3 DNA: TGTGCCAGCAGCTTAGCCGGGAGGGCCACAGATACGCAGTATTTT
CDR3 protein: CASSLAGRATDTQYF

J gene: TRBJ1-2
D gene: TRBD1
V gene: TRBV5-4
clone size: NA
CDR3 DNA: TGTGCCAGCAGACCTGACAGGGCAGCTAACTATGGCTACACCTTC
CDR3 protein: CASRPDRAANYGYTF

J gene: TRBJ2-1
D gene: TRBD1
V gene: TRBV13
clone size: few
CDR3 DNA: TGTGCCAGCAGCCACCGGGGACAGGGAAGGGATTGGAATGAGCAGTTCTTC
CDR3 protein: CASSHRGQGRDWNEQFF

J gene: TRBJ1-4
D gene: NA
V gene: TRBV2
clone size: NA
CDR3 DNA: TGTGCCAGCAGTGTTGGGTTGGACAGTAATGAAAAACTGTTTTTT
CDR3 protein: CASSVGLDSNEKLFF

J gene: TRBJ2-6
D gene: NA
V gene: TRBV3-1/TRBV3-2
clone size: NA
CDR3 DNA: TGTGCCAGCAGCCTTCGAACGGGGAGATCTGGGGCCAACGTCCTGACTTTC
CDR3 protein: CASSLRTGRSGANVLTF

J gene: TRBJ2-7
D gene: TRBD2
V gene: TRBV11-1
clone size: NA
CDR3 DNA: TGTGCCAGCAGCCCGAGCGGGAGGGCCCCTTACGAGCAGTACTTC
CDR3 protein: CASSPSGRAPYEQYF

J gene: TRBJ1-2
D gene: NA
V gene: TRBV7-8
clone size: NA
CDR3 DNA: TGTGCCAGCAGCTTAGGAGTAGCGGTAACTACTAACTATGGCTACACCTTC
CDR3 protein: CASSLGVAVTTNYGYTF

J gene: TRBJ2-3
D gene: TRBD1
V gene: TRBV5-1
clone size: NA
CDR3 DNA: TGCGCCAGCAGCCAGGGGGACAGGTTCACAGATACGCAGTATTTT
CDR3 protein: CASSQGDRFTDTQYF

J gene: TRBJ2-3
D gene: NA
V gene: TRBV18
clone size: NA
CDR3 DNA: TGTGCCAGCTCACCAGTCGCGGGGCAGGGTTTGTGGACAGATACGCAGTATTTT
CDR3 protein: CASSPVAGQGLWTDTQYF

J gene: TRBJ1-4
D gene: TRBD1
V gene: TRBV28
clone size: NA
CDR3 DNA: TGTGCCAGCAGTTACAGGGGGCTTTCTGAAAAACTGTTTTTT
CDR3 protein: CASSYRGLSEKLFF

J gene: TRBJ2-5
D gene: TRBD1
V gene: TRBV7-2
clone size: NA
CDR3 DNA: TGTGCCAGCAGCTTAACAGGGGTGGTGGAGACCCAGTACTTC
CDR3 protein: CASSLTGVVETQYF

J gene: TRBJ2-7
D gene: NA
V gene: TRBV4-2
clone size: NA
CDR3 DNA: TGTGCCAGCAGCCAATCCCTAAGCTACGAGCAGTACTTC
CDR3 protein: CASSQSLSYEQYF

J gene: TRBJ2-3
D gene: TRBD1
V gene: TRBV27
clone size: NA
CDR3 DNA: TGTGCCAGCAGTTCCGACAGGGTCACAGATACGCAGTATTTT
CDR3 protein: CASSSDRVTDTQYF

J gene: TRBJ2-3
D gene: TRBD1
V gene: TRBV6-2/TRBV6-3
clone size: NA
CDR3 DNA: TGTGCCAGCAGTTACTCTGGGACAGGGGGCATAAAGGCCCAGAATACGCAGTATTTT
CDR3 protein: CASSYSGTGGIKAQNTQYF

J gene: TRBJ2-5
D gene: NA
V gene: TRBV24-1
clone size: NA
CDR3 DNA: TGTGCCACCAGTGATTTCGGCCGGACAGCGCAAGAGACCCAGTACTTC
CDR3 protein: CATSDFGRTAQETQYF

J gene: TRBJ2-7
D gene: TRBD2
V gene: TRBV18
clone size: once
CDR3 DNA: TGTGCCAGCTCACGTTCTAGCGGGAGTTCCTACGAGCAGTACTTC
CDR3 protein: CASSRSSGSSYEQYF

J gene: TRBJ2-2
D gene: TRBD2
V gene: TRBV14
clone size: NA
CDR3 DNA: TGTGCCAGCAGCCAGAGCGGGAGGGCCTCCCGGGAGCTGTTTTTT
CDR3 protein: CASSQSGRASRELFF

J gene: TRBJ2-5
D gene: TRBD1
V gene: TRBV7-7
clone size: NA
CDR3 DNA: TGTGCTAGCAGCTTGGACCGGGACAGGGTAGGGGAGACCCAGTACTTC
CDR3 protein: CASSLDRDRVGETQYF

J gene: TRBJ1-2
D gene: NA
V gene: TRBV27
clone size: NA
CDR3 DNA: TGTGCCAGCAGCCCCGGGACAACCATTGGTGGCTACACCTTC
CDR3 protein: CASSPGTTIGGYTF

J gene: TRBJ2-1
D gene: NA
V gene: TRBV24-1
clone size: NA
CDR3 DNA: TGTGCCACCAGTGACGCGGATCAGGGTATCTCCTACAATGAGCAGTTCTTC
CDR3 protein: CATSDADQGISYNEQFF

J gene: TRBJ2-3
D gene: NA
V gene: TRBV7-2
clone size: NA
CDR3 DNA: TGTGCCAGCAGCTTAGCCCGGACAGATACGCAGTATTTT
CDR3 protein: CASSLARTDTQYF

J gene: TRBJ2-1
D gene: TRBD2
V gene: TRBV4-1
clone size: NA
CDR3 DNA: TGCGCCAGCAGCATAATAGCGGGATCAACGACCTACAATGAGCAGTTCTTC
CDR3 protein: CASSIIAGSTTYNEQFF

J gene: TRBJ2-5
D gene: TRBD2
V gene: TRBV9
clone size: NA
CDR3 DNA: TGTGCCAGCAGCGTGGGGACTAGCGAAGGGTGGGAGACCCAGTACTTC
CDR3 protein: CASSVGTSEGWETQYF

J gene: TRBJ1-1
D gene: NA
V gene: TRBV5-1
clone size: NA
CDR3 DNA: TGCGCCAGCAGGAAACAGGACAACACTGAAGCTTTCTTT
CDR3 protein: CASRKQDNTEAFF

J gene: TRBJ2-2
D gene: TRBD2
V gene: TRBV19
clone size: NA
CDR3 DNA: TGTGCCAGTAGTACCGGACTAGCGGGAGTTGCCGGGGAGCTGTTTTTT
CDR3 protein: CASSTGLAGVAGELFF

J gene: TRBJ1-1
D gene: NA
V gene: TRBV6-5
clone size: NA
CDR3 DNA: TGTGCCAGCAACTTGTACACTGAAGCTTTCTTT
CDR3 protein: CASNLYTEAFF

J gene: TRBJ1-5
D gene: TRBD1
V gene: TRBV6-6
clone size: NA
CDR3 DNA: TGTGCCAGCAGTCCGACAGGGAATAATCGGCCCCAGCATTTT
CDR3 protein: CASSPTGNNRPQHF

J gene: TRBJ2-1
D gene: NA
V gene: TRBV7-2
clone size: NA
CDR3 DNA: TGTGCCAGCAGCTTAGTAGACGGCCTGGGAGACGAGCAGTTCTTC
CDR3 protein: CASSLVDGLGDEQFF

J gene: TRBJ1-5
D gene: TRBD1
V gene: TRBV25-1
clone size: NA
CDR3 DNA: TGTGCCAGCAGCGATTCCGGGACAGGTGGGAGCAATCAGCCCCAGCATTTT
CDR3 protein: CASSDSGTGGSNQPQHF

J gene: TRBJ1-3
D gene: NA
V gene: TRBV28
clone size: NA
CDR3 DNA: TGTGCCAGCATTACCAGGCGAACTTCTGGAAACACCATATATTTT
CDR3 protein: CASITRRTSGNTIYF

J gene: TRBJ1-5
D gene: NA
V gene: TRBV30
clone size: NA
CDR3 DNA: TGTGCCTGGAAGGACAGCCCGAATCAGCCCCAGCATTTT
CDR3 protein: CAWKDSPNQPQHF

J gene: TRBJ2-1
D gene: NA
V gene: TRBV11-3
clone size: NA
CDR3 DNA: TGTGCCAGCAGCTTAGCAGGTGCAGGGCGGCACAATGAGCAGTTCTTC
CDR3 protein: CASSLAGAGRHNEQFF

J gene: TRBJ1-4
D gene: NA
V gene: TRBV5-5
clone size: NA
CDR3 DNA: TGTGCCAGCAGCCACAGGACAGTACCTGCAACTAATGAAAAACTGTTTTTT
CDR3 protein: CASSHRTVPATNEKLFF

J gene: TRBJ1-1
D gene: TRBD1
V gene: TRBV19
clone size: NA
CDR3 DNA: TGTGCCAGTAGTAAGGCAGGGGGCACTGAAGCTTTCTTT
CDR3 protein: CASSKAGGTEAFF

J gene: TRBJ1-1
D gene: NA
V gene: TRBV19
clone size: NA
CDR3 DNA: TGTGCCAGTAGTCTCGACAGGACAAACACTGAAGCTTTCTTT
CDR3 protein: CASSLDRTNTEAFF

J gene: TRBJ1-4
D gene: NA
V gene: TRBV28
clone size: NA
CDR3 DNA: TGTGCCAGCACCCCGGGGGGTTCAGAGGGGGAAAAACTGTTTTTT
CDR3 protein: CASTPGGSEGEKLFF

J gene: TRBJ2-1
D gene: TRBD2
V gene: TRBV18
clone size: NA
CDR3 DNA: TGTGCCAGCTCACTTGGACTAGCGGGGGAAAATGAGCAGTTCTTC
CDR3 protein: CASSLGLAGENEQFF

J gene: TRBJ2-2
D gene: TRBD2
V gene: TRBV19
clone size: NA
CDR3 DNA: TGTGCCAGTAGGGGGGGTAGCGGGAGGGCCATGGTCGGGGAGCTGTTTTTT
CDR3 protein: CASRGGSGRAMVGELFF

J gene: TRBJ2-7
D gene: NA
V gene: TRBV15
clone size: NA
CDR3 DNA: TGTGCCACCAGCAGAGATCAGGGCGACGAGCAGTACTTC
CDR3 protein: CATSRDQGDEQYF

J gene: TRBJ1-2
D gene: NA
V gene: TRBV28
clone size: NA
CDR3 DNA: TGTGCCAGCAGTGAGAGGAATAACTATGGCTACACCTTC
CDR3 protein: CASSERNNYGYTF

J gene: TRBJ1-4
D gene: NA
V gene: TRBV2
clone size: NA
CDR3 DNA: TGTGCCAGCAGTGAAGTGGACAGCTTTAATGAAAAACTGTTTTTT
CDR3 protein: CASSEVDSFNEKLFF

J gene: TRBJ1-1
D gene: TRBD1
V gene: TRBV5-1
clone size: NA
CDR3 DNA: TGCGCCAGCAGCCCGGGACAGGGCACTGAAGCTTTCTTT
CDR3 protein: CASSPGQGTEAFF